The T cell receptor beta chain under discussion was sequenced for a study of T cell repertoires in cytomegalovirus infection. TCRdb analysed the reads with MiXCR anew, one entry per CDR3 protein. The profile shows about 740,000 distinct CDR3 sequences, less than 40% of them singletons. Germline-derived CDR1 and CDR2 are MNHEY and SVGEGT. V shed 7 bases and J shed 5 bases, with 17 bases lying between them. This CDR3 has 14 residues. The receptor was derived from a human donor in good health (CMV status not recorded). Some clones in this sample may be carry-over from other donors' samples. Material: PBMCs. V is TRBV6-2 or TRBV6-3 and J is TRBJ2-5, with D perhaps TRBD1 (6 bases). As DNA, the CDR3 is TGTGCCAGCACCAATGACAGGAGGATGGAGACCCAGTACTTC. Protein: CASTNDRRMETQYF.